This T cell receptor (beta chain) was recovered during a study of blood T cell repertoires in COVID-19. Methods used by the authors: Amplification of reference gene primers provided the estimated nucleated cell counts. Profiled with immunoSEQ multiplex PCR; TCRdb holds only in-frame clones, not every one. V, J and clone size derive from that table, while D and trimming were established from the DNA sequence. The data contain around 28,000 clones, 85% to 90% of them singletons. Germline CDR1 and CDR2: MNHGY and SVAAGI. The V segment lost 5 bases and the J segment 0 bases; nucleotides outside the gene matches: 7. The CDR3 spans 17 residues.

This receptor was obtained from a human donor in a cohort sampled during active COVID-19. Sequencing used peripheral blood. The rearrangement joins TRBV6-9 to TRBJ1-3; 10 bases are shared with TRBD1. The CDR3 is CASSTRTGGGSGNTIYF. Written as DNA, the CDR3 is TGTGCCAGCAGTACCCGGACAGGGGGAGGCTCTGGAAACACCATATATTTT.